These 27 T cell receptor beta chains came from one sample sequenced in a study of multiple sclerosis patients with progressive multifocal leukoencephalopathy. Sequencing was performed with immunoSEQ multiplex PCR; in TCRdb, only in-frame clones are kept and a portion is missing. The repertoire holds fewer than 35,000 clones, with about 88% as singletons. Noted time point: time of PML onset. The material sequenced was PBMCs, taken from a patient treated with natalizumab. The source of these receptors is a human donor with progressive multifocal leukoencephalopathy.

The rearrangement joins TRBV4-2 to TRBJ1-2, with 7 positions matching TRBD1. Germline V gene sequence: CDR1 LGHNA, CDR2 YNFKEQ. The CDR3 is 14 residues long. The V gene end was trimmed by 2 bases and the J gene end by 3 bases; junction bases not matched to a gene: 3. Here the CDR3 DNA reads TGTGCCAGCAGCCAACCGGGACAGTACTATGGCTACACCTTC. This encodes CASSQPGQYYGYTF.

This chain uses TRBV30 with TRBJ2-7; a possible D gene is TRBD2 (5 bases). The CDR3 extends over 14 amino acids. CDR1 and CDR2 (germline): GTSNPN, SVGIG (reference sequence). The ends were cut back, 0 bases at V and 3 bases at J, with 12 bases in the middle. DNA of the CDR3: TGTGCCTGGAGTGTAGGTCGGGAAATCTACGAGCAGTACTTC. It encodes CAWSVGREIYEQYF.

This clone came up once. The gene calls are TRBV5-4 and TRBJ2-6, with 10 bases matching TRBD1. CDR1 SGHNT and CDR2 YYREEE come from the germline V gene (reference sequence). With 7 bases clipped from V and 2 bases from J, the junction kept 15 bases outside the gene matches. The CDR3 is 19 residues long. The CDR3 nucleotides are TGTGCCAGCTCCCCTTCGTCCGGGACAGGGGATGCTGGGGCCAACGTCCTGACTTTC. Its protein is CASSPSSGTGDAGANVLTF. The full variable domain, with the rest looked up from reference TRBV5-4 and TRBJ2-6, is ETGVTQSPTHLIKTRGQQVTLRCSSQSGHNTVSWYQQALGQGPQFIFQYYREEENGRGNFPPRFSGLQFPNYSSELNVNALELDDSALYLCASSPSSGTGDAGANVLTFGAGSRLTVL.

V usage is TRBV27 and J usage is TRBJ2-6; 11 bases are shared with TRBD2. V gave up 5 bases and J gave up 1 base; unmatched junction bases: 13. The CDR3 spans 20 residues. From germline, CDR1 is MNHEY and CDR2 SMNVEV (reference sequence). Written as DNA, the CDR3 is TGTGCCAGCAGTCCGACCGGGACTAGCGGCTACCGTTCTGGGGCCAACGTCCTGACTTTC. Residues: CASSPTGTSGYRSGANVLTF.

The gene calls are TRBV6-4 and TRBJ2-7; D is unclear. Germline V gene data show CDR1 as MRHNA and CDR2 as SNTAGT. The CDR3 covers 16 residues. The ends were cut back, 0 bases at V and 2 bases at J, with 14 bases in the middle. CDR3 amino acids: CASSDSSGPPTYEQYF. The CDR3, as DNA: TGTGCCAGCAGTGACTCTAGTGGACCTCCCACCTACGAGCAGTACTTC.

This chain uses TRBV7-2 with TRBJ2-7; 8 nucleotides align to TRBD2. Trimming cost V 4 bases and J 3 bases; bases outside gene matches: 8. Germline CDR1 SGHTA, CDR2 FQGNSA. The CDR3 loop spans 15 amino acids. The CDR3 sequence: CASSYGGGLVYEQYF. For the CDR3, the DNA is TGTGCCAGCAGCTATGGTGGGGGACTAGTCTACGAGCAGTACTTC.

The chain recombines TRBV12-5 with TRBJ2-1; D might be TRBD2 (5 bases). CDR1 and CDR2 from the germline V gene are LGHNT and FRNRAP. Between the trimmed V and J ends, which lost 3 bases and 5 bases, there was a span of 17 bases. The CDR3 loop spans 16 amino acids. In nucleotides, the CDR3 is TGTGCTAGTGGTTTTCGCTTGACGGGAAAGAACAATGAGCAGTTCTTC. As protein: CASGFRLTGKNNEQFF. Filled out from reference TRBV12-5 and TRBJ2-1, the complete variable domain reads DARVTQTPRHKVTEMGQEVTMRCQPILGHNTVFWYRQTMMQGLELLAYFRNRAPLDDSGMPKDRFSAEMPDATLATLKIQPSEPRDSAVYFCASGFRLTGKNNEQFFGPGTRLTVL.

The gene calls are TRBV9 and TRBJ1-3; tentative D call: TRBD1 (6 bases). The V and J ends lost 0 bases and 2 bases respectively, with 9 bases between them. The CDR3 contains 15 residues. Germline CDR1 and CDR2: SGDLS and YYNGEE. The CDR3 bases are TGTGCCAGCAGCGTAGGGGCAGGGGCTGGAAACACCATATATTTT. Amino acid sequence: CASSVGAGAGNTIYF.

This rearrangement joins TRBV2 to TRBJ2-2; D ambiguous. The CDR3 spans 15 residues. Germline V gives CDR1 SNHLY, CDR2 FYNNEI. V gave up 3 bases and J gave up 1 base, with 9 bases separating them. CDR3 DNA sequence: TGTGCCAGCAGTGAGTTCCTAGTGAACACCGGGGAGCTGTTTTTT. The encoded protein is CASSEFLVNTGELFF.

V is TRBV9 and J is TRBJ2-7, with D perhaps matching TRBD1 (6 bases). There are 12 residues in the CDR3. The germline V and J ends were trimmed by 7 bases and 0 bases, with 8 bases remaining between them. Germline V lookup: CDR1 SGDLS, CDR2 YYNGEE. The CDR3, as DNA: TGTGCCAGCGGGGGCCCCTCCTACGAGCAGTACTTC. Its translation is CASGGPSYEQYF. Based on the CDR3 plus reference TRBV9 and TRBJ2-7, the full variable domain is DSGVTQTPKHLITATGQRVTLRCSPRSGDLSVYWYQQSLDQGLQFLIQYYNGEERAKGNILERFSAQQFPDLHSELNLSSLELGDSALYFCASGGPSYEQYFGPGTRLTVT.

J is TRBJ2-1 and V is TRBV4-3; 7 bases are shared with TRBD2. Germline loops: CDR1 LGHNA, CDR2 YSLEER. The CDR3 loop spans 19 amino acids. V trimming: 1 base; J trimming: 3 bases; junction bases outside the gene matches: 15. CDR3 in amino acids: CASSQAKGGAGAGYNEQFF. In DNA, the CDR3 is TGCGCCAGCAGCCAAGCTAAAGGAGGGGCGGGAGCTGGCTACAATGAGCAGTTCTTC.

This chain uses TRBV14 with TRBJ2-7; the match to TRBD2 covers 9 bases. Germline V gene data show CDR1 as SGHDN and CDR2 as FVKESK. V lost 3 bases to trimming and J lost 1 base; unmatched junction nucleotides: 4. The CDR3 contains 15 residues. The CDR3 region has the DNA TGTGCCAGCAGCCACGCGGGGGGGGTTTCCTACGAGCAGTACTTC. Translation: CASSHAGGVSYEQYF. The full variable domain, rest sourced from reference TRBV14 and TRBJ2-7, is EAGVTQFPSHSVIEKGQTVTLRCDPISGHDNLYWYRRVMGKEIKFLLHFVKESKQDESGMPNNRFLAERTGGTYSTLKVQPAELEDSGVYFCASSHAGGVSYEQYFGPGTRLTVT.

The CDR3 DNA follows: TGTGCCTGGGGTCCCGGGGTAAGGACCCAGTACTTC. Protein product: CAWGPGVRTQYF. The chain recombines TRBV30 with TRBJ2-5, with D possibly being TRBD2 (5 bases). The CDR3 is made up of 12 amino acids. V lost 5 bases and J lost 7, with 14 bases in between. Per germline, CDR1 GTSNPN and CDR2 SVGIG (reference sequence). The entire variable domain, with the rest obtained from reference TRBV30 and TRBJ2-5, is as follows: SQTIHQWPATLVQPVGSPLSLECTVEGTSNPNLYWYRQAAGRGLQLLFYSVGIGQISSEVPQNLSASRPQDRQFILSSKKLLLSDSGFYLCAWGPGVRTQYFGPGTRLLVL.

The CDR3 nucleotides are TGTGCCAGCGGGCCCCCATCCACTCCTTCCTATGGCTACACCTTC. Encoded protein: CASGPPSTPSYGYTF. The chain employs TRBV19 and TRBJ1-2, with no clear D. The CDR3 totals 15 residues. Trimming took 9 bases from V and 4 from J, leaving 21 bases between them. Germline V gives CDR1 LNHDA, CDR2 SQIVND (reference sequence).

The chain recombines TRBV6-6 with TRBJ1-1, with 8 bases fitting TRBD1. There are 14 residues in the CDR3. V was clipped by 7 bases and J by 0 bases; unmatched bases: 4. The germline V gene encodes CDR1 MNHNY and CDR2 SVGAGI (reference sequence). DNA of the CDR3: TGTGCCAGCACCCGACAGGGGATGAACACTGAAGCTTTCTTT. Protein: CASTRQGMNTEAFF.

This clone was found once. The J gene is TRBJ2-4, the V gene TRBV7-2; D is unresolved. Trimming removed 5 bases at V and 8 bases at J, with 10 bases between. Germline V gene sequence: CDR1 SGHTA, CDR2 FQGNSA. This CDR3 contains 12 residues. DNA of the CDR3: TGTGCCAGCAGCCCCGTTTTGTACATTCAGTACTTC. This codes for CASSPVLYIQYF.

The chain couples TRBV6-5 to TRBJ2-5; TRBD2 matches at 7 bases. The closer fit of TRBJ2-7 to the DNA end suggests the J call may be wrong. The germline V gene encodes CDR1 MNHEY and CDR2 SVGAGI. The length of the CDR3 is 11 residues. The chain's CDR3 is CASGREGEQYF. The CDR3 region has the DNA TGTGCCAGCGGGAGGGAAGGCGAGCAGTACTTC.

The CDR3 coding sequence is TGTGCCAGCAGCCAAGAGGGGCACAGTTTCTCTGGAAACACCATATATTTT. This encodes CASSQEGHSFSGNTIYF. This chain connects TRBV4-2 to TRBJ1-3, with a tentative D call TRBD1 (5 bases). CDR3 length: 17 amino acids. V lost 0 bases to trimming and J lost 0 bases, with 12 bases between them. CDR1 and CDR2 from the germline V gene are LGHNA and YNFKEQ.

J is TRBJ1-1 and V is TRBV28; 11 nucleotides agree with TRBD1. V gave up 6 bases and J gave up 6 bases; unmatched junction bases: 18. The CDR3 runs to 18 residues. CDR1 is MDHEN, CDR2 SYDVKM, per germline. The CDR3 loop reads CASSSIHRDRGEIAEAFF. CDR3 coding DNA: TGTGCCAGCAGCTCAATTCACCGGGACAGGGGGGAAATCGCTGAAGCTTTCTTT.

The rearrangement links TRBV6-1 to TRBJ1-1; D might be TRBD1 (6 bases). V gave up 8 bases and J gave up 3 bases, with 13 bases separating them. Germline-derived CDR1 and CDR2 are MNHNS and SASEGT. The CDR3 runs 13 residues. This CDR3 is CASLSGGHTEAFF. DNA for the CDR3: TGTGCCAGCCTATCGGGGGGGCACACTGAAGCTTTCTTT.

CDR3 in amino acids: CASTTTGSYEQYF. In DNA form, the CDR3 reads TGTGCCAGCACTACGACAGGGTCCTACGAGCAGTACTTC. The genes are TRBV25-1 and TRBJ2-7, with 7 bases aligning to TRBD1. The germline gives CDR1 MGHDK, CDR2 SYGVNS. Unmatched junction bases numbered 4, after V lost 7 bases and J lost 1 base. There are 13 residues in the CDR3.

The rearrangement links TRBV30 to TRBJ1-2; possible D gene TRBD1, 6 bases. The V gene's germline CDR1 is GTSNPN and CDR2 SVGIG (reference sequence). V shed 6 bases and J shed 0 bases, with 17 bases lying between them. The CDR3 is 15 amino acids. This chain's CDR3 is CACITGIRSNYGYTF. For the CDR3, the DNA is TGTGCCTGTATAACAGGGATCCGCTCTAACTATGGCTACACCTTC. Full variable domain (remainder filled in from reference TRBV30 and TRBJ1-2): SQTIHQWPATLVQPVGSPLSLECTVEGTSNPNLYWYRQAAGRGLQLLFYSVGIGQISSEVPQNLSASRPQDRQFILSSKKLLLSDSGFYLCACITGIRSNYGYTFGSGTRLTVV.

This chain joins TRBV29-1 and TRBJ2-1, with 7 bases that match TRBD2. The ends lost 7 bases at V and 4 bases at J; junction bases unmatched: 10. This CDR3 has 14 amino acids. From germline, CDR1 is SQVTM and CDR2 ANQGSEA. The CDR3 reads CSGRREGGYNEQFF. The DNA for the CDR3 is TGCAGCGGTAGGAGGGAGGGAGGATACAATGAGCAGTTCTTC.

The rearrangement uses TRBV9 and TRBJ2-3; D might be TRBD2 (5 bases). V dropped 0 bases and J dropped 0 bases, with 8 bases sitting between them. CDR3 length: 15 residues. Per the germline V gene, CDR1 is SGDLS and CDR2 is YYNGEE. CDR3 loop: CASSVDGGSTDTQYF. The CDR3 DNA sequence: TGTGCCAGCAGCGTAGATGGCGGGAGCACAGATACGCAGTATTTT.

The V gene is TRBV27, the J gene TRBJ2-1; perhaps TRBD2 as D (5 bases). This CDR3 region has 16 residues. Between the trimmed V and J ends, which lost 3 bases and 4 bases, there was a span of 16 bases. Germline-derived CDR1 and CDR2 are MNHEY and SMNVEV (reference sequence). CDR3 in DNA: TGTGCCAGCAGTTTCCCCGGAGAGGGCGGGTACAATGAGCAGTTCTTC. It yields the protein CASSFPGEGGYNEQFF.

The chain uses TRBV12-1 and TRBJ1-2. TRBV12-1 counts as a pseudogene. The CDR3 has 15 amino acids. This CDR3 reads CASSNQGPYCYGYTF. CDR3 bases: TGTGCCAGCAGCAACCAGGGACCTTACTGCTATGGCTACACCTTC.

The V and J genes are TRBV5-1 and TRBJ2-1; TRBD2 matches 11 bases. V lost 0 bases and J lost 5; bases outside the gene matches: 7. CDR3 size: 17 residues. CDR1 is SGHRS, CDR2 YFSETQ, per germline. The CDR3 here is CASSLGLTSGGNNEQFF. DNA for the CDR3: TGCGCCAGCAGCTTGGGTTTAACTAGCGGGGGAAACAATGAGCAGTTCTTC.